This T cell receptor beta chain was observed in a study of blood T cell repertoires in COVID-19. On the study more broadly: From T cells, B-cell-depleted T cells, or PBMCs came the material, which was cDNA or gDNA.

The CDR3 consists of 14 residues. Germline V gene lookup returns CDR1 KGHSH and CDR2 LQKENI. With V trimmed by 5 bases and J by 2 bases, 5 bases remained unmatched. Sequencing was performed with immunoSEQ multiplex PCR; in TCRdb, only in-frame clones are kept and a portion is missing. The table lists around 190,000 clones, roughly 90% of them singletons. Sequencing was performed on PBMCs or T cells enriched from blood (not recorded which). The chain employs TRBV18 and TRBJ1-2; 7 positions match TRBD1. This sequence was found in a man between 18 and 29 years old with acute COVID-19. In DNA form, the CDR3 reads TGTGCCAGCTCATCAACACAGGGGAACTATGGCTACACCTTC. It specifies CASSSTQGNYGYTF.